This is a list of T cell receptor beta chains from one sample in a study of neurological immune-mediated disorders. Each CDR3 protein gets one entry after TCRdb re-called the 5' RACE reads with MiXCR. Altogether 50,000 to 65,000 distinct CDR3 sequences are present, more than 3% being singletons, with the ten largest covering 1.6%. Sequenced input: PBMCs. The receptors stem from a man between 25 and 39 years old with multiple sclerosis. Both conserved end residues are part of each CDR3. A D gene is named only where the DNA matches it firmly. Clone size, where shown, is once, few, many, or a class for clones that have expanded.

d_gene: TRBD1
abundance: many
v_gene: TRBV9
j_gene: TRBJ1-1
CDR3nt: TGTGCCAGCAGCGAAGGACAGGGGGCGAACACTGAAGCTTTCTTT
CDR3aa: CASSEGQGANTEAFF

d_gene: NA
abundance: many
v_gene: TRBV12-3/TRBV12-4
j_gene: TRBJ1-5
CDR3nt: TGTGCCAGCACCCCAAACGCCGGACAGCCCCAGCATTTT
CDR3aa: CASTPNAGQPQHF

d_gene: TRBD2
abundance: many
v_gene: TRBV3-1
j_gene: TRBJ2-7
CDR3nt: TGTGCCAGCAGCCAAGATATGAGCGGGATCGCCTACGAGCAGTACTTC
CDR3aa: CASSQDMSGIAYEQYF

d_gene: TRBD2
abundance: many
v_gene: TRBV6-5
j_gene: TRBJ2-4
CDR3nt: TGTGCCAGCCAAGAGCTAGCGGGAGCTTACAAAAACATTCAGTACTTC
CDR3aa: CASQELAGAYKNIQYF

d_gene: NA
abundance: many
v_gene: TRBV4-1
j_gene: TRBJ2-2
CDR3nt: TGCGCCAGCAGCCAAGCCGGGGAGCTGTTTTTT
CDR3aa: CASSQAGELFF

d_gene: NA
abundance: many
v_gene: TRBV10-2
j_gene: TRBJ1-1
CDR3nt: TGCGCCAGCAGTGAGACTAGGAACACTGAAGCTTTCTTT
CDR3aa: CASSETRNTEAFF

d_gene: NA
abundance: NA
v_gene: TRBV19
j_gene: TRBJ2-1
CDR3nt: TGTGCCACGAGACAGGTATCGTCCTACAATGAGCAGTTCTTC
CDR3aa: CATRQVSSYNEQFF

d_gene: NA
abundance: many
v_gene: TRBV7-9
j_gene: TRBJ2-1
CDR3nt: TGTGCCAGCAGCTTGGGGAACAATGAGCAGTTCTTC
CDR3aa: CASSLGNNEQFF

d_gene: NA
abundance: many
v_gene: TRBV7-8
j_gene: TRBJ1-6
CDR3nt: TGTGCCAGCAGCTCCGAAGCGACATACAATTCCTTTTCACCCCTCCACTTT
CDR3aa: CASSSEATYNSFSPLHF

d_gene: TRBD2
abundance: few
v_gene: TRBV6-6
j_gene: TRBJ2-1
CDR3nt: TGTGCCAGCAGTTACCCCGGACTAGCGGCCAACAATGAGCAGTTCTTC
CDR3aa: CASSYPGLAANNEQFF

d_gene: TRBD2
abundance: many
v_gene: TRBV7-9
j_gene: TRBJ2-3
CDR3nt: TGTGCCAGCAGCTCTAGACTAGCGGATAGCACAGATACGCAGTATTTT
CDR3aa: CASSSRLADSTDTQYF

d_gene: TRBD2
abundance: NA
v_gene: TRBV5-5
j_gene: TRBJ2-1
CDR3nt: TGTGCCAGCAGCTTGGTTAGCGGGGGGGACAATGAGCAGTTCTTC
CDR3aa: CASSLVSGGDNEQFF

d_gene: TRBD2
abundance: many
v_gene: TRBV5-1
j_gene: TRBJ2-3
CDR3nt: TGCGCCAGCAGCTTACGGGAGGGGGCAGATACGCAGTATTTT
CDR3aa: CASSLREGADTQYF

d_gene: TRBD2
abundance: many
v_gene: TRBV30
j_gene: TRBJ2-7
CDR3nt: TGTGCCGCGGTCACTAGCGGAGCCTACGAGCAGTACTTC
CDR3aa: CAAVTSGAYEQYF

d_gene: NA
abundance: many
v_gene: TRBV6-6
j_gene: TRBJ2-7
CDR3nt: TGTGCCAGCAGTTACACCTTTGAGCAGTACTTC
CDR3aa: CASSYTFEQYF

d_gene: TRBD2
abundance: many
v_gene: TRBV20-1
j_gene: TRBJ2-4
CDR3nt: TGCAGTGCTAGAGCGGGAGGAGCCAAAAACATTCAGTACTTC
CDR3aa: CSARAGGAKNIQYF